The 16 T cell receptor beta chains below all came from one sample that was sequenced in a study of T cell responses to AZD1222 COVID-19 vaccine. The assay was immunoSEQ multiplex PCR, and TCRdb's table has in-frame clones only and misses some. The sample holds 95,000 to 150,000 clones; approximately 88% are singletons and the top ten take 4% to 5.5%. The sample in question was peripheral blood, obtained on day 0 of AZD1222 vaccination. These receptors originate from an adult in good health.

This clone was counted only a few times. The genes are TRBV9 and TRBJ1-2, with a tentative D call TRBD1 (5 bases). The germline V gene has CDR1 SGDLS and CDR2 YYNGEE. V lost 6 bases and J 3 bases, leaving 15 bases between the germline ends. The CDR3 has 14 amino acids. The CDR3 DNA sequence: TGTGCCAGCACCCGAGGGGATTTCGACTATGGCTACACCTTC. Protein: CASTRGDFDYGYTF.

This clone was picked up one time. This chain links TRBV7-2 with TRBJ2-1; 9 nucleotides line up with TRBD2. The CDR3 runs to 16 residues. CDR1 and CDR2 from the germline V gene are SGHTA and FQGNSA. The V and J ends lost 2 bases and 6 bases, in that order; junction bases with no gene match: 8. CDR3 nucleotide sequence: TGTGCCAGCAGCTTAAATTCGGCGGGGGGGCTCAATGAGCAGTTCTTC. As protein: CASSLNSAGGLNEQFF.

This chain connects TRBV6-2 or TRBV6-3 to TRBJ2-3; 10 nucleotides align to TRBD2. This CDR3 has 15 residues. Germline-derived CDR1 and CDR2 are MNHEY and SVGEGT. V gave up 6 bases and J gave up 1 base; unmatched junction bases: 4. The CDR3 bases are TGTGCCAGCAGCCCTAGCGGGGGCGGCACAGATACGCAGTATTTT. Translating gives CASSPSGGGTDTQYF.

The chain is built from TRBV6-5 and TRBJ1-5, with 8 bases aligning to TRBD1. Germline values: CDR1 MNHEY, CDR2 SVGAGI. The junction had 6 bases not matched to a gene; V was cut back by 1 base and J by 4 bases. The CDR3 contains 16 residues. CDR3 residues: CASSYLGTGLNQPQHF. The CDR3 DNA reads TGTGCCAGCAGTTACTTAGGGACAGGCCTGAATCAGCCCCAGCATTTT.

J is TRBJ2-5 and V is TRBV19, with 12 bases identical to TRBD2. V shed 4 bases, J shed 5 bases, and the junction held 2 bases outside the gene matches. Germline loops: CDR1 LNHDA, CDR2 SQIVND (reference sequence). The CDR3 length is 14 residues. CDR3 coding DNA: TGTGCCAGTAGTACCCTAGCGGGGGGGGAGACCCAGTACTTC. It is translated as CASSTLAGGETQYF.

CDR3 nucleotide sequence: TGTGCCAGCTCACGGGGACAGGGAACTGGAAACACCATATATTTT. It specifies CASSRGQGTGNTIYF. This chain uses TRBV18 with TRBJ1-3; 9 positions match TRBD1. This CDR3 is built from 15 residues. The ends lost 4 bases at V and 2 bases at J; junction bases unmatched: 3. The germline gives CDR1 KGHSH, CDR2 LQKENI.

In DNA, the CDR3 is TGTGCCAGCAGTGCCAGTGAAAAACTGTTTTTT. Residues: CASSASEKLFF. The V gene is TRBV2, the J gene TRBJ1-4; D is unclear. The germline CDR1 and CDR2 sequences are SNHLY and FYNNEI. Trimming removed 4 bases from V and 7 bases from J, with 4 bases in between. CDR3 length: 11 amino acids.

The V call is TRBV10-1, the J call TRBJ2-3; TRBD1 aligns across 10 bases. The CDR3 spans 14 residues. Per the germline V gene, CDR1 is WNHNN and CDR2 is SYGVQD (reference sequence). V shed 6 bases, J shed 4 bases, and the junction held 4 bases outside the gene matches. In DNA, the CDR3 is TGCGCCAGCAGGGGGACAGGGGAAGCAGATACGCAGTATTTT. Protein product: CASRGTGEADTQYF.

The chain uses TRBV19 and TRBJ1-3; D not certain. This CDR3 region has 15 residues. CDR1 is LNHDA and CDR2 is SQIVND in the germline V gene (reference sequence). V was trimmed by 2 bases and J by 2 bases, leaving 10 bases between them. The CDR3 region has the DNA TGTGCCAGTAGTATATTCCCAAGAACTGGAAACACCATATATTTT. It codes for CASSIFPRTGNTIYF.

V is TRBV29-1 and J is TRBJ1-2; 8 nucleotides match TRBD1. CDR3 length equals 12 residues. The junction had 4 bases not matched to a gene; V was cut back by 3 bases and J by 7 bases. Germline V CDR1 and CDR2: SQVTM, ANQGSEA. The CDR3 coding sequence is TGCAGCGTTGATTCAGGGGGCGTTGGCTACACCTTC. Translating gives CSVDSGGVGYTF.

The CDR3 sequence: CASSPKNREKLFF. The CDR3 DNA is TGTGCCAGCAGCCCGAAAAACCGTGAAAAACTGTTTTTT. The chain carries TRBV7-9 and TRBJ1-4, with D unclear. Germline V gene sequence: CDR1 SEHNR, CDR2 FQNEAQ (reference sequence). V was shortened by 5 bases and J by 7 bases, with 11 bases between the two germline ends. The CDR3 extends over 13 amino acids.

The rearrangement links TRBV5-8 to TRBJ1-4; the D is unclear. The CDR3 sequence is 14 residues long. The germline V gene encodes CDR1 SGHTS and CDR2 YDEGEE. Trimming stripped 4 bases from V and 7 bases from J, with 14 bases between. The CDR3 loop is CASSQTGASEKLFF. CDR3 nucleotide sequence: TGTGCCAGCAGCCAAACGGGAGCGAGTGAAAAACTGTTTTTT.

The chain couples TRBV9 to TRBJ2-7, with a possible D match to TRBD2 (5 bases). V lost 3 bases to trimming and J lost 5 bases, with 9 bases between them. CDR1 and CDR2 from the germline V gene are SGDLS and YYNGEE. The CDR3 contains 12 residues. CDR3 sequence reads: CASSAWGDEQYF. In DNA, the CDR3 is TGTGCCAGCAGCGCCTGGGGAGACGAGCAGTACTTC.

The V gene is TRBV7-7, the J gene TRBJ2-5; a possible D gene is TRBD1 (6 bases). The V gene lost 1 base and the J gene lost 2 bases, with 14 bases spanning the gap. Germline lookup yields CDR1 SSHAT and CDR2 FNYEAQ (reference sequence). The CDR3 covers 16 residues. The DNA for the CDR3 is TGTGCCAGCAGCTTAGGTGGGCCAGGGACACAAGAGACCCAGTACTTC. The encoded protein is CASSLGGPGTQETQYF.

V gene TRBV5-6 combines with J gene TRBJ1-1; 7 bases match TRBD1. This CDR3 has 15 residues. Unmatched junction bases numbered 5, after V lost 1 base and J lost 2 bases. Germline V gene lookup returns CDR1 SGHDT and CDR2 YYEEEE. The CDR3 DNA reads as TGTGCCAGCAGCTTGTTAGGGACAGCAAACACTGAAGCTTTCTTT. It codes for CASSLLGTANTEAFF.

The genes are TRBV2 and TRBJ2-7, with 12 positions matching TRBD1. V lost 6 bases and J lost 6; bases outside the gene matches: 6. Germline values: CDR1 SNHLY, CDR2 FYNNEI. The CDR3 loop spans 14 amino acids. The CDR3 loop reads CASRTGQGAGEQYF. The CDR3 region has the DNA TGTGCCAGCAGAACGGGACAGGGGGCTGGCGAGCAGTACTTC.